The 23 T cell receptor beta chains reported below all come from one sample, sequenced in a study of graft-versus-host responses after intestinal transplantation. Which antigens these TCRs recognize remains unknown. TCRdb's copy holds only in-frame clones and misses some; the assay was immunoSEQ multiplex PCR. Of under 100,000 clones listed, 80% to 95% are singletons. The sequenced sample was unstimulated CD8+ T cells sorted from spleen or lymph node cells, obtained before transplant. The receptors come from a human donor who was the organ donor for an intestinal transplant.

The rearrangement uses TRBV4-3 and TRBJ2-4; D perhaps matches TRBD1 (6 bases). With 2 bases removed from V and 5 bases from J, the gap between germline ends came to 19 bases. CDR3 length: 17 amino acids. CDR1 is LGHNA, CDR2 YSLEER, per germline. In DNA form, the CDR3 reads TGCGCCAGCAGCCAATATCCTCACAGGGCCGGGGAAAACATTCAGTACTTC. As protein: CASSQYPHRAGENIQYF.

J is TRBJ1-2 and V is TRBV11-2; no clear D gene. The CDR3 covers 16 residues. The germline gives CDR1 SGHAT, CDR2 FQNNGV. Trimming stripped 0 bases from V and 2 bases from J, with 13 bases between. In nucleotides, the CDR3 is TGTGCCAGCAGCTTAGATGCTTTTACAGACAACTATGGCTACACCTTC. Its protein product is CASSLDAFTDNYGYTF.

Of note for this clone: Compared with germline, one end of the junction differs, possibly owing to a read error. The chain is built from TRBV7-7 and TRBJ2-5, with D possibly matching TRBD2 (7 bases). The CDR3 covers 15 residues. Germline assignment: CDR1 SSHAT and CDR2 FNYEAQ (reference sequence). The CDR3 reads CASSLHAGAGETQYF. Written as DNA, the CDR3 is TGTGCTAGCAGCTTACACGCGGGGGCCGGGGAGACCCAGTACTTC.

The V gene is TRBV5-1, the J gene TRBJ2-2; D call uncertain. Germline V gene lookup returns CDR1 SGHRS and CDR2 YFSETQ. V lost 4 bases, J lost 10 bases, and 11 bases lay in between. The CDR3 contains 12 residues. The CDR3 sequence is CASSVIPLELFF. CDR3 nucleotide sequence: TGCGCCAGCAGCGTAATTCCCTTGGAGCTGTTTTTT.

The J gene is TRBJ1-6, the V gene TRBV27; tentative D call: TRBD1 (6 bases). Germline lookup yields CDR1 MNHEY and CDR2 SMNVEV (reference sequence). Between the trimmed V and J ends, which lost 5 bases and 7 bases, there was a span of 12 bases. The length of the CDR3 is 14 residues. CDR3 residues: CASSTTGKNSPLHF. CDR3 nucleotide sequence: TGTGCCAGCAGTACCACAGGGAAGAATTCACCCCTCCACTTT.

The rearrangement links TRBV9 to TRBJ1-2; D might be TRBD1 (6 bases). From germline, CDR1 is SGDLS and CDR2 YYNGEE. V was shortened by 0 bases and J by 0 bases, with 9 bases between the two germline ends. This CDR3 has 15 residues. The CDR3 nucleotides read TGTGCCAGCAGCGTAGGGGGGCTTTCTAACTATGGCTACACCTTC. Protein sequence: CASSVGGLSNYGYTF.

This clone was detected once. The DNA for the CDR3 is TGTGCCAGCAGCTCTCCGCCCGCGGCGGCAGGGGATATAGGCTACACCTTC. Its protein product is CASSSPPAAAGDIGYTF. This chain links TRBV7-2 with TRBJ1-2, with a possible D match to TRBD1 (6 bases). V gave up 4 bases and J gave up 8 bases, with 26 bases separating them. This CDR3 region has 17 residues. Germline CDR1 SGHTA, CDR2 FQGNSA.

The chain carries TRBV27 and TRBJ1-5, with 8 positions matching TRBD1. CDR1 MNHEY and CDR2 SMNVEV come from the germline V gene (reference sequence). This CDR3 has 19 amino acids. Unmatched junction bases numbered 15, after V lost 5 bases and J lost 0 bases. For the CDR3, the DNA is TGTGCCAGCAGTCCTAGGACAGGGACCCCCTTAGCTAGCAATCAGCCCCAGCATTTT. Translating gives CASSPRTGTPLASNQPQHF.

This rearrangement joins TRBV7-8 to TRBJ2-7; 7 bases align to TRBD2. Germline values: CDR1 SGHVS, CDR2 FQNEAQ. The CDR3 runs 14 residues. V dropped 5 bases and J dropped 2; count of bases not matched to a gene: 6. The CDR3 nucleotides are TGTGCCAGCAGCCCTCCGGCGGGGGCCTACGAGCAGTACTTC. It yields the protein CASSPPAGAYEQYF. Using reference TRBV7-8 and TRBJ2-7 for the parts outside the CDR3, the full variable domain is GAGVSQSPRYKVAKRGQDVALRCDPISGHVSLFWYQQALGQGPEFLTYFQNEAQLDKSGLPSDRFFAERPEGSVSTLKIQRTQQEDSAVYLCASSPPAGAYEQYFGPGTRLTVT.

The rearrangement joins TRBV7-9 to TRBJ2-1; D not resolved. Looked up from germline, CDR1 is SEHNR and CDR2 is FQNEAQ (reference sequence). Trimming shortened V by 2 bases and J by 0 bases, and 8 bases separated the two germline ends. The CDR3 spans 15 residues. This CDR3 is CASSLLPSSYNEQFF. CDR3 coding DNA: TGTGCCAGCAGCTTATTACCGAGCTCCTACAATGAGCAGTTCTTC.

The J gene is TRBJ1-6, the V gene TRBV2; D is undetermined. Germline CDR1 is SNHLY and CDR2 is FYNNEI. Trimming removed 2 bases at V and 10 bases at J, with 6 bases between. The CDR3 has 12 amino acids. CDR3 nucleotides: TGTGCCAGCAGTGAAAATATCTCACCCCTCCACTTT. It codes for CASSENISPLHF.

Only one count was recorded for this clone. The DNA for the CDR3 is TGTGCCAGCATTACCGTATTCGGGGTCCCCGGGGAGCTGTTTTTT. Translation: CASITVFGVPGELFF. The J gene is TRBJ2-2, the V gene TRBV6-1, with D perhaps matching TRBD2 (5 bases). Germline V gene lookup returns CDR1 MNHNS and CDR2 SASEGT. The CDR3 length is 15 residues. V was clipped by 7 bases and J by 6 bases, with 18 bases between them.

CDR3 residues: CASSQDVEAQYEQYF. CDR3 coding DNA: TGCGCCAGCAGCCAAGATGTGGAGGCCCAGTACGAGCAGTACTTC. The genes are TRBV4-1 and TRBJ2-7; D perhaps matches TRBD2 (5 bases). The ends were cut back, 0 bases at V and 4 bases at J, with 13 bases in the middle. The CDR3 has 15 amino acids. Germline V gene sequence: CDR1 MGHRA, CDR2 YSYEKL.

The V gene is TRBV9, the J gene TRBJ2-6; D gene uncertain. The CDR3 sequence is 14 residues long. Trimming pared 3 bases from V and 1 base from J, leaving 5 bases between. Germline values: CDR1 SGDLS, CDR2 YYNGEE. CDR3 in amino acids: CASSDLSGANVLTF. For the CDR3, the DNA is TGTGCCAGCAGCGACTTATCTGGGGCCAACGTCCTGACTTTC.

This chain uses TRBV2 with TRBJ2-5; D unclear. Trimming removed 2 bases from V and 5 bases from J, with 12 bases in between. Germline V lookup: CDR1 SNHLY, CDR2 FYNNEI. CDR3 length: 14 residues. This CDR3 is CASSEFIMRETQYF. The CDR3 DNA is TGTGCCAGCAGTGAATTTATAATGCGGGAGACCCAGTACTTC.

The chain recombines TRBV2 with TRBJ2-4; 7 bases map to TRBD2. The CDR3 runs 16 residues. After removal of 2 bases from V and 1 base from J, the junction contained 5 bases not matched to a gene. CDR1 and CDR2 (germline): SNHLY, FYNNEI. The CDR3 loop is CASSELGGDAKNIQYF. CDR3 nucleotide sequence: TGTGCCAGCAGTGAACTGGGAGGGGATGCCAAAAACATTCAGTACTTC.

This clone was observed a single time. The V call is TRBV18, the J call TRBJ2-1; a weak D match, TRBD1 (6 bases). Germline values: CDR1 KGHSH, CDR2 LQKENI. The CDR3 covers 16 residues. The V end was cut by 2 bases, the J end by 2 bases, with 13 bases between. The CDR3 DNA sequence: TGTGCCAGCTCACCAAGATCAGGGGTGACCTACAATGAGCAGTTCTTC. As protein: CASSPRSGVTYNEQFF.

V and J are TRBV11-2 and TRBJ2-3, with 13 bases lining up with TRBD2. Trimming took 5 bases from V and 4 from J; bases not matched to a gene: 6. Looked up from germline, CDR1 is SGHAT and CDR2 is FQNNGV. The CDR3 runs to 16 residues. The CDR3 region is CASSPQGLAGSDTQYF. The CDR3 coding sequence is TGTGCCAGCAGCCCCCAGGGACTAGCGGGGTCAGATACGCAGTATTTT.

CDR3 loop: CASSPSFRGSTEAFF. DNA of the CDR3: TGTGCCAGCAGTCCCTCCTTTCGGGGGAGCACTGAAGCTTTCTTT. V is TRBV6-5 and J is TRBJ1-1, with D maybe TRBD1 (5 bases). V was trimmed by 5 bases and J by 4 bases, leaving 17 bases between them. The CDR3 has 15 amino acids. The germline CDR1 and CDR2 sequences are MNHEY and SVGAGI.

The rearrangement joins TRBV27 to TRBJ2-7; tentatively, D is TRBD2 (6 bases). The length of the CDR3 is 15 residues. V dropped 6 bases and J dropped 0 bases, with 15 bases sitting between them. The V gene's germline CDR1 is MNHEY and CDR2 SMNVEV (reference sequence). CDR3 sequence: CASRPGTARSYEQYF. In DNA form, the CDR3 reads TGTGCCAGCAGACCGGGGACTGCCCGCTCCTACGAGCAGTACTTC.

The chain employs TRBV9 and TRBJ2-3; D is possibly TRBD2 (6 bases). Germline V lookup: CDR1 SGDLS, CDR2 YYNGEE. This CDR3 comprises 16 residues. Deletions cut 3 bases from V and 1 base from J, with 15 bases between. The CDR3 spells CASSAGGYLGTDTQYF. As DNA, the CDR3 is TGTGCCAGCAGCGCCGGGGGTTACCTGGGCACAGATACGCAGTATTTT. Variable domain in full (rest from reference TRBV9 and TRBJ2-3): DSGVTQTPKHLITATGQRVTLRCSPRSGDLSVYWYQQSLDQGLQFLIQYYNGEERAKGNILERFSAQQFPDLHSELNLSSLELGDSALYFCASSAGGYLGTDTQYFGPGTRLTVL.

The rearrangement joins TRBV19 to TRBJ1-5, with no clear D. This CDR3 comprises 12 residues. From germline, CDR1 is LNHDA and CDR2 SQIVND (reference sequence). Trimming took 1 base from V and 8 from J, leaving 6 bases between them. For the CDR3, the DNA is TGTGCCAGTAGTATAGGCGGTAAGCCCCAGCATTTT. Protein sequence: CASSIGGKPQHF.

The chain uses TRBV7-9 and TRBJ2-7, with 8 bases matching TRBD1. Unmatched junction bases numbered 5, after V lost 4 bases and J lost 3 bases. The CDR3 is made up of 14 amino acids. Germline V CDR1 and CDR2: SEHNR, FQNEAQ (reference sequence). CDR3 sequence: CASSSFGQGYEQYF. CDR3 bases: TGTGCCAGCAGCTCATTTGGACAGGGCTACGAGCAGTACTTC. Full variable domain (outside the CDR3, taken from reference TRBV7-9 and TRBJ2-7): DTGVSQNPRHKITKRGQNVTFRCDPISEHNRLYWYRQTLGQGPEFLTYFQNEAQLEKSRLLSDRFSAERPKGSFSTLEIQRTEQGDSAMYLCASSSFGQGYEQYFGPGTRLTVT.